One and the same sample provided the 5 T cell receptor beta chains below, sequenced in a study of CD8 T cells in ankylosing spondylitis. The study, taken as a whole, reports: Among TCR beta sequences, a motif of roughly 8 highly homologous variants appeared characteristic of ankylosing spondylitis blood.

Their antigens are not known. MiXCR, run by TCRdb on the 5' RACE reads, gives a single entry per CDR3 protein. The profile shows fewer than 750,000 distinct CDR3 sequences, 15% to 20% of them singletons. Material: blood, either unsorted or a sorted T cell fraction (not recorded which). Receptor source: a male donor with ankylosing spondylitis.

The CDR3 DNA follows: TGTGCCACCAGCCACGGACGGAGGGGAGGGCAGCCCCAGCATTTT. It is translated as CATSHGRRGGQPQHF. This rearrangement joins TRBV15 to TRBJ1-5, with D maybe TRBD1 (5 bases). CDR1 LNHNV and CDR2 YYDKDF come from the germline V gene (reference sequence). The V gene lost 5 bases and the J gene lost 7 bases, with 18 bases spanning the gap. The CDR3 runs to 15 residues.

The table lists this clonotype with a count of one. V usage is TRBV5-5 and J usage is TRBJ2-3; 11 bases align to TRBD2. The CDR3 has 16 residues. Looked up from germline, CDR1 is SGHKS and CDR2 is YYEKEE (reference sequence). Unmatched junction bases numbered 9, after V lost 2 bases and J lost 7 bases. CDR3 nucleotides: TGTGCCAGCAGCTTATCACTAGCGGGGGCCCGGAATACGCAGTATTTT. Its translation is CASSLSLAGARNTQYF.

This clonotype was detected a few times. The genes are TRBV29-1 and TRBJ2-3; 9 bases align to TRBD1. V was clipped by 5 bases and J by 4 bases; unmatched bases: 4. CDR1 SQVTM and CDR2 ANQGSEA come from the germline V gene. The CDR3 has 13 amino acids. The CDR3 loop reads CSVTGGTPDTQYF. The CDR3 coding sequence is TGCAGCGTTACAGGGGGCACGCCAGATACGCAGTATTTT.

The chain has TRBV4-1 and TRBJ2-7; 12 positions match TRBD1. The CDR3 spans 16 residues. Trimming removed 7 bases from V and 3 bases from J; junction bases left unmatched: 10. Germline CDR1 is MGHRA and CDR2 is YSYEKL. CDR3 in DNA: TGCGCCAGCACCCTGACCGGGACAGGGGGCCTCTACGAGCAGTACTTC. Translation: CASTLTGTGGLYEQYF.

CDR3 DNA: TGTGCCAGCAGTTTATGGGCGGGCGGGGGAGAGACCCAGTACTTC. It encodes CASSLWAGGGETQYF. V is TRBV27 and J is TRBJ2-5, with 7 bases matching TRBD2. CDR1 is MNHEY and CDR2 is SMNVEV in the germline V gene (reference sequence). The CDR3 sequence is 15 residues long. V dropped 1 base and J dropped 4; count of bases not matched to a gene: 6.